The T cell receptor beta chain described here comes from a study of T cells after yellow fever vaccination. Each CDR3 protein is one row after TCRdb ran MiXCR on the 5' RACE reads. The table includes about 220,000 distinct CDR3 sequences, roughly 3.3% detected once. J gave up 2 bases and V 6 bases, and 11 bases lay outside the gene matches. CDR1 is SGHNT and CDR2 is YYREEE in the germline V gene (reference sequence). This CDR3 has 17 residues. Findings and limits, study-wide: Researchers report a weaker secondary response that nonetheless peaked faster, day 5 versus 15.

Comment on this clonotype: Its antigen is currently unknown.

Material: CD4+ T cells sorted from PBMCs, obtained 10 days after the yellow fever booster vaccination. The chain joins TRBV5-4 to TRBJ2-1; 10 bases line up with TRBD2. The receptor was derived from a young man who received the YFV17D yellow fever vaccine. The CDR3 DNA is TGTGCCAGCACACGCAGCAGCGGGGGGGCCCCCTACAATGAGCAGTTCTTC. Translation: CASTRSSGGAPYNEQFF. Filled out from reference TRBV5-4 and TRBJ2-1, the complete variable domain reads ETGVTQSPTHLIKTRGQQVTLRCSSQSGHNTVSWYQQALGQGPQFIFQYYREEENGRGNFPPRFSGLQFPNYSSELNVNALELDDSALYLCASTRSSGGAPYNEQFFGPGTRLTVL.